Presented here are 25 T cell receptor beta chains from one specimen sequenced in a study of metastatic and nonmetastatic thyroid tumors. All patients were untreated before thyroid surgery. TCRdb re-analyzed the PCR reads through MiXCR. The table shows 30,000 to 40,000 clones, with approximately 19% occurring only once. Sequencing used blood. These receptors came from a female donor with papillary thyroid cancer or a benign thyroid nodule (not recorded which). Some clones in this sample may be carry-over from other donors' samples.

The chain joins TRBV19 to TRBJ2-5; D ambiguous. Trimming removed 2 bases at V and 5 bases at J, with 15 bases between. The CDR3 is made up of 15 amino acids. Germline V lookup: CDR1 LNHDA, CDR2 SQIVND (reference sequence). The CDR3 nucleotides read TGTGCCAGTAGTATAAGTAGTCGGGCCTGGGAGACCCAGTACTTC. Translating it yields CASSISSRAWETQYF.

About this clone itself: The conserved phenylalanine or tryptophan normally closing the CDR3 is absent here, so this likely arose from a read error. The chain joins TRBV12-3 or TRBV12-4 to TRBJ1-5; the D is unclear. The CDR3 length is 15 residues. Trimming cost V 1 base and J 0 bases, with 7 bases left between them. The CDR3 region is CASSLGGPSNQPQHS. DNA of the CDR3: TGTGCCAGCAGTTTAGGCGGACCTAGCAATCAGCCCCAGCATTCT.

This clone was detected ten times or more. The chain employs TRBV9 and TRBJ1-4; 7 nucleotides line up with TRBD1. Germline trimming cut 1 base from V and 8 bases from J; bases unmatched to any gene: 5. Germline V gene data show CDR1 as SGDLS and CDR2 as YYNGEE. The CDR3 sequence is 14 residues long. The chain's CDR3 is CASSVTGTAEKLFF. The CDR3 coding sequence is TGTGCCAGCAGCGTAACTGGGACAGCCGAAAAACTGTTTTTT.

The sample holds many counts of this clone. The gene calls are TRBV19 and TRBJ1-4; D perhaps matches TRBD1 (6 bases). Germline CDR1 is LNHDA and CDR2 is SQIVND (reference sequence). Deletions cut 5 bases from V and 5 bases from J, with 15 bases between. This CDR3 comprises 15 residues. The CDR3 protein is CASSARGPGNEKLFF. CDR3 bases: TGTGCCAGTAGTGCTCGGGGGCCCGGGAATGAAAAACTGTTTTTT.

This clone was observed many times. The chain carries TRBV29-1 and TRBJ1-4, with TRBD1 as a possible D gene (5 bases). CDR1 is SQVTM and CDR2 is ANQGSEA in the germline V gene. Trimming shortened V by 6 bases and J by 7 bases, and 15 bases separated the two germline ends. The CDR3 consists of 13 residues. The CDR3 DNA follows: TGCAGCGTCGGAGAGTGGGGCCTTGAAAAACTGTTTTTT. Its translation: CSVGEWGLEKLFF.

A few counts support this clone. This may be a read error, as it is one base from a much larger clone. The sample has other DNA sequences that encode this CDR3 too. The V gene is TRBV5-4, the J gene TRBJ2-7, with a possible D match to TRBD1 (6 bases). This CDR3 contains 15 residues. Trimming took off 4 bases at V and 7 bases at J, with 21 bases between the two ends. Per germline, CDR1 SGHNT and CDR2 YYREEE (reference sequence). The CDR3 sequence: CASSQQGLPRGEQYF. In DNA, the CDR3 is TGTGCCAGCAGCCAACAGGGTCTTCCACGTGGGGAGCAGTACTTC.

This clone is medium-sized (0.01 to 0.1%) within its sample. The V call is TRBV6-4, the J call TRBJ1-6, with D perhaps TRBD1 (6 bases). Trimming pared 7 bases from V and 5 bases from J, leaving 21 bases between. The germline gives CDR1 MRHNA, CDR2 SNTAGT. This CDR3 comprises 17 residues. Written as DNA, the CDR3 is TGTGCCAGCAAGGATACGATATGGGGGGCGGATAATTCACCCCTCCACTTT. Amino acids: CASKDTIWGADNSPLHF.

In this sample, this clone turned up many times. This may come from a read error, since a much larger clone is one base off. This chain connects TRBV6-2 or TRBV6-3 to TRBJ1-2; D gene ambiguous. This CDR3 is 11 amino acids long. Germline V CDR1 and CDR2: MNHEY, SVGEGT. Trimming cost V 5 bases and J 8 bases, with 9 bases left between them. The CDR3 DNA reads TGTGCCAGCAGTAACATGGGGGGCTACACCTTC. This gives the protein CASSNMGGYTF.

The chain has TRBV5-4 and TRBJ1-2, with D perhaps TRBD1 (5 bases). Trimming removed 5 bases from V and 10 bases from J, with 27 bases in between. Looked up from germline, CDR1 is SGHNT and CDR2 is YYREEE (reference sequence). This CDR3 comprises 16 residues. DNA for the CDR3: TGTGCCAGCAGGTCAGTACCCGGGACCCCAAAGGATGACTACACCTTC. This sequence encodes CASRSVPGTPKDDYTF. Based on the CDR3 plus reference TRBV5-4 and TRBJ1-2, the full variable domain is ETGVTQSPTHLIKTRGQQVTLRCSSQSGHNTVSWYQQALGQGPQFIFQYYREEENGRGNFPPRFSGLQFPNYSSELNVNALELDDSALYLCASRSVPGTPKDDYTFGSGTRLTVV.

About this clone: This may be a read error: a much more frequent sequence differs by one nucleotide. V and J are TRBV4-3 and TRBJ2-3; 7 bases are shared with TRBD2. Unmatched junction bases numbered 7, after V lost 7 bases and J lost 0 bases. Germline-derived CDR1 and CDR2 are LGHNA and YSLEER. The CDR3 consists of 15 residues. Here the CDR3 reads CASIPRGVSTDTQYF. CDR3 bases: TGCGCCAGCATCCCCCGGGGGGTCAGCACAGATACGCAGTATTTT.

This clone appeared many times. The chain has TRBV20-1 and TRBJ1-5; possibly TRBD1 for D (6 bases). The CDR3 has 16 amino acids. The ends were cut back, 3 bases at V and 3 bases at J, with 18 bases in the middle. In germline, CDR1 is DFQATT, CDR2 SNEGSKA (reference sequence). CDR3: CSARATGRRPNQPQHF. Here the CDR3 DNA reads TGCAGTGCTAGGGCTACAGGGAGGAGGCCCAATCAGCCCCAGCATTTT.

The chain couples TRBV6-2 or TRBV6-3 to TRBJ1-5; D remains unclear. This CDR3 contains 11 residues. Between the trimmed V and J ends, which lost 2 bases and 15 bases, there was a span of 11 bases. Germline CDR1 is MNHEY and CDR2 is SVGEGT. CDR3 protein: CASSYPKGPHF. The CDR3 DNA follows: TGTGCCAGCAGTTACCCGAAAGGGCCGCATTTT.

Note on this clone: The germline gene is not matched at one end of the junction; a read error may be the cause. Other DNA sequences in the sample encode the same CDR3. V is TRBV20-1 and J is TRBJ1-5; D remains ambiguous. The CDR3 totals 13 residues. Germline-derived CDR1 and CDR2 are DFQATT and SNEGSKA (reference sequence). CDR3 in DNA: TGCAGTGCTAGGGCAGACGGCAATCAGCCCCAACATTTC. Translating gives CSARADGNQPQHF.

Ten or more counts support this clone. The V and J genes are TRBV11-2 and TRBJ1-2, with TRBD1 matching over 7 bases. Germline V lookup: CDR1 SGHAT, CDR2 FQNNGV. The V segment lost 0 bases and the J segment 1 base; nucleotides outside the gene matches: 5. The CDR3 contains 16 residues. The CDR3 loop is CASSLDWQGGNYGYTF. CDR3 DNA sequence: TGTGCCAGCAGCTTAGATTGGCAGGGGGGTAACTATGGCTACACCTTC.

Many counts were recorded for this clone. The chain carries TRBV14 and TRBJ1-1; D is perhaps TRBD1 (6 bases). The CDR3 contains 15 residues. The germline V gene has CDR1 SGHDN and CDR2 FVKESK. V was cut by 4 bases and J by 0 bases, with 12 bases left in between. The CDR3 DNA reads as TGTGCCAGCAGCCTACGGACAGCCATGAACACTGAAGCTTTCTTT. The encoded protein is CASSLRTAMNTEAFF.

This clone turned up a few times. A much larger clone sits a single nucleotide away, making a read error possible. The sample has other DNA sequences that encode this CDR3 too. The chain carries TRBV2 and TRBJ1-3, with D unclear. CDR3 length: 15 amino acids. Trimming pared 5 bases from V and 7 bases from J, leaving 18 bases between. From germline, CDR1 is SNHLY and CDR2 FYNNEI. This CDR3 is CASSPRSGVGNTIYF. The CDR3, as DNA: TGTGCCAGCAGTCCGAGGTCTGGGGTTGGGAACACCATATATTTT.

In its sample, this clone was seen a few times. Germline and junction disagree at one end, which may indicate a read error. This chain connects TRBV24-1 to TRBJ2-2; 8 positions match TRBD2. The germline V gene has CDR1 KGHDR and CDR2 SFDVKD. The CDR3 loop spans 12 amino acids. CDR3 sequence (DNA): TGTGCCGCCAGGCGGGAGGCCGGGGAGCCGTTTTTT. Translating gives CAARREAGEPFF.

This clone occurred a few times. This chain joins TRBV5-1 and TRBJ1-5, with D tentatively TRBD1 (5 bases). The CDR3 is made up of 16 amino acids. Germline CDR1 SGHRS, CDR2 YFSETQ. Trimming cost V 4 bases and J 2 bases, with 16 bases left between them. The CDR3 spells CASSPGGTDGNQPQHF. The CDR3 DNA reads TGCGCCAGCAGCCCTGGCGGGACGGACGGCAATCAGCCCCAGCATTTT.

Many counts were recorded for this clone. The J gene is TRBJ1-2, the V gene TRBV6-1; D not resolved. V dropped 5 bases and J dropped 1 base, with 8 bases sitting between them. There are 13 residues in the CDR3. Germline V gene data show CDR1 as MNHNS and CDR2 as SASEGT. The CDR3 sequence is CASSQTVNYGYTF. CDR3 DNA sequence: TGTGCCAGCAGTCAGACGGTTAACTATGGCTACACCTTC.

The V call is TRBV5-6, the J call TRBJ2-2, with TRBD1 matching over 8 bases. This CDR3 has 16 amino acids. CDR1 is SGHDT and CDR2 is YYEEEE in the germline V gene. Trimming at V came to 4 bases and at J to 4 bases, leaving 9 bases not matched to a gene. The CDR3 spells CASSKLGQGVTGELFF. The CDR3 region has the DNA TGTGCCAGCAGCAAACTCGGACAGGGTGTCACCGGGGAGCTGTTTTTT.

In this sample, this clone turned up many times. V usage is TRBV6-1 and J usage is TRBJ2-7; 9 bases line up with TRBD1. Trimming removed 5 bases from V and 0 bases from J; junction bases left unmatched: 5. The CDR3 is 15 residues long. Per the germline V gene, CDR1 is MNHNS and CDR2 is SASEGT. CDR3 in DNA: TGTGCCAGCAGTAGCCGACAGGGGGGCTCCTACGAGCAGTACTTC. Translated, it gives CASSSRQGGSYEQYF.

In its sample, this clone was seen many times. The V and J genes are TRBV20-1 and TRBJ1-4; the D is unclear. Germline V gene data show CDR1 as DFQATT and CDR2 as SNEGSKA (reference sequence). V lost 7 bases, J lost 5 bases, and 14 bases lay in between. This CDR3 is built from 13 residues. The CDR3 region has the DNA TGCAGTGTTTCCGTGGGTTTAAATGAAAAACTGTTTTTT. It is translated as CSVSVGLNEKLFF.

The sample holds many counts of this clone. The chain couples TRBV11-1 to TRBJ2-3; 7 positions match TRBD2. Trimming at V came to 1 base and at J to 2 bases, leaving 9 bases not matched to a gene. CDR3 size: 17 residues. CDR1 is SGHAT and CDR2 is FQDESV in the germline V gene (reference sequence). In DNA form, the CDR3 reads TGTGCCAGCAGCTTAGGCAAGGCGGGAGTGCCCACAGATACGCAGTATTTT. It yields the protein CASSLGKAGVPTDTQYF.

This clone has at least ten counts. The rearrangement links TRBV7-2 to TRBJ2-1, with unresolved D. The V gene lost 4 bases and the J gene lost 9 bases, with 13 bases spanning the gap. The CDR3 contains 13 residues. Germline V gene data show CDR1 as SGHTA and CDR2 as FQGNSA. The CDR3 loop is CASSSSSSREQFF. Written as DNA, the CDR3 is TGTGCCAGCAGCTCCAGCAGTTCTCGTGAGCAGTTCTTC.

In this sample, this clone turned up many times. This chain joins TRBV5-1 and TRBJ2-7; the D gene is possibly TRBD2 (6 bases). The CDR3 loop spans 14 amino acids. Germline loops: CDR1 SGHRS, CDR2 YFSETQ. Deletions cut 2 bases from V and 3 bases from J, with 12 bases between. CDR3 sequence (DNA): TGCGCCAGCAGCTTCCGGGACTCTGGCTACGAGCAGTACTTC. The encoded protein is CASSFRDSGYEQYF.